This T cell receptor beta chain was captured by sequencing in a study of shared clonotypes between healthy human individuals. The wider study: Per-donor plates numbered three CD4 naive, three CD4 memory, two CD8 naive and one CD8 memory.

Measured with immunoSEQ multiplex PCR; TCRdb has only the in-frame clones, and not every one. The data contain some 2,100,000 clones, 85% to 95% of them singletons. Study findings and constraints: Limitation of the genetic and exposure-history diversity represented came from the few donors.

V trimming: 4 bases; J trimming: 5 bases; junction bases outside the gene matches: 13. CDR3 length: 15 residues. The germline CDR1 and CDR2 sequences are SQVTM and ANQGSEA. It was CD45RO-negative cells, positively selected for CCR7, that made up naive CD8 cells, with terminally differentiated effector memory CD45RA+ cells excluded. Study donors comprised healthy, HIV-negative adults devoid of recent acute infection or vaccination. Details on this clone: Antigen specificity is unknown.

The rearrangement joins TRBV29-1 to TRBJ1-2; 7 positions agree with TRBD1. Sequenced material: naive CD8+ T cells from PBMCs. This TCR derives from a man younger than 30 in good health. Some clones in this sample may be carry-over from other donors' samples. CDR3 sequence reads: CSVGPGQGDFYGYTF. CDR3 coding DNA: TGCAGCGTTGGCCCGGGGCAGGGGGATTTTTATGGCTACACCTTC.